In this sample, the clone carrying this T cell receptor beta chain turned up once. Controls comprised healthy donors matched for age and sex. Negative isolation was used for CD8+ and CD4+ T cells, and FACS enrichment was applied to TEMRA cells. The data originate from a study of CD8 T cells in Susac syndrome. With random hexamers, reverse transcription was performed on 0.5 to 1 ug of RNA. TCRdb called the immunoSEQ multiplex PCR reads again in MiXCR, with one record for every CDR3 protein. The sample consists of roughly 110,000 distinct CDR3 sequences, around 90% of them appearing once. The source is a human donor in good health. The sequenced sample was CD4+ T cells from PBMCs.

As DNA, the CDR3 is TGCGCCAGCGGACCAAACACTGAAGCTTTCTTT. It is translated as CASGPNTEAFF. This chain links TRBV5-1 with TRBJ1-1; D call uncertain. This CDR3 contains 11 residues. Germline V gene data show CDR1 as SGHRS and CDR2 as YFSETQ. Trimming shortened V by 7 bases and J by 2 bases, and 6 bases separated the two germline ends.